The next 9 T cell receptor beta chains were all read from a single sample in a study of siplizumab effects on memory and regulatory T cells. Sequenced by immunoSEQ multiplex PCR; TCRdb stores in-frame clones only, minus some. The top ten hold about 5% of the sample, which has 70,000 to 90,000 clones, 85% to 95% seen once. The sample taken for sequencing was CD8+ T cells sorted from blood. The source is a human donor in good health.

The V and J genes are TRBV4-1 and TRBJ1-1, with D unresolved. The germline V and J ends were trimmed by 4 bases and 7 bases, with 10 bases remaining between them. Germline lookup yields CDR1 MGHRA and CDR2 YSYEKL. CDR3 size: 12 residues. CDR3 region: CASSLLGGEAFF. The CDR3 bases are TGCGCCAGCAGCCTCCTAGGTGGTGAAGCTTTCTTT.

The CDR3: CASSLTRHEQYF. The CDR3, as DNA: TGTGCCAGCAGCTTAACGAGGCACGAGCAGTACTTC. V usage is TRBV13 and J usage is TRBJ2-5; D remains ambiguous. Judging by the DNA end, TRBJ2-7 fits better; the J call may be wrong. Germline CDR1 PRHDT, CDR2 FYEKMQ (reference sequence). The CDR3 consists of 12 residues.

The rearrangement joins TRBV11-2 to TRBJ2-7; D gene uncertain. Trimming removed 0 bases at V and 0 bases at J, with 3 bases between. This CDR3 has 13 residues. Germline V lookup: CDR1 SGHAT, CDR2 FQNNGV. The CDR3 sequence: CASSLDSSYEQYF. The CDR3, as DNA: TGTGCCAGCAGCTTAGATTCCTCCTACGAGCAGTACTTC.

The chain joins TRBV10-3 to TRBJ2-2, with D possibly being TRBD2 (7 bases). CDR1 and CDR2 from the germline V gene are ENHRY and SYGVKD. V was shortened by 9 bases and J by 4 bases, with 12 bases between the two germline ends. This CDR3 comprises 13 residues. CDR3 nucleotide sequence: TGTGCCATGCAGCGGGACATCACCGGGGAGCTGTTTTTT. It encodes CAMQRDITGELFF.

About this clone itself: This CDR3 is also generated by other DNA sequences in the sample. This sequence joins TRBV19 and TRBJ1-1; no reliable D call. CDR3 length: 13 residues. Trimming took 3 bases from V and 2 from J, leaving 7 bases between them. Per germline, CDR1 LNHDA and CDR2 SQIVND (reference sequence). CDR3 in amino acids: CASSIGSNTEAFF. CDR3 coding DNA: TGTGCCAGTAGTATTGGCAGTAACACTGAAGCTTTCTTT.

V usage is TRBV6-1 and J usage is TRBJ2-5; 8 positions agree with TRBD1. Germline V gene data show CDR1 as MNHNS and CDR2 as SASEGT. The ends lost 2 bases at V and 4 bases at J; junction bases unmatched: 9. The CDR3 is 16 residues long. CDR3 residues: CASSEWAGGVGETQYF. CDR3 DNA sequence: TGTGCCAGCAGTGAATGGGCAGGGGGCGTAGGAGAGACCCAGTACTTC.

This sequence joins TRBV5-5 and TRBJ2-7, with a weak D call TRBD1 (6 bases). Germline CDR1 is SGHKS and CDR2 is YYEKEE (reference sequence). The germline V and J ends were trimmed by 4 bases and 1 base, with 9 bases remaining between them. CDR3 size: 13 residues. The CDR3: CASSPGQSYEQYF. In DNA, the CDR3 is TGTGCCAGCAGCCCAGGACAGTCCTACGAGCAGTACTTC.

Written as DNA, the CDR3 is TGTGCCAGTAGTATGGGCACAGGGGGCGTCACTGAAGCTTTCTTT. Translated: CASSMGTGGVTEAFF. The V call is TRBV19, the J call TRBJ1-1; 9 bases agree with TRBD1. J was trimmed by 4 bases and V by 3 bases; bases with no gene match: 6. The CDR3 spans 15 residues. CDR1 and CDR2 from the germline V gene are LNHDA and SQIVND (reference sequence).

This clone was recorded a few times. The chain carries TRBV7-9 and TRBJ1-5; no definite D call. Germline-derived CDR1 and CDR2 are SEHNR and FQNEAQ (reference sequence). The CDR3 has 12 residues. The V gene lost 1 base and the J gene lost 6 bases, with 4 bases spanning the gap. The CDR3 bases are TGTGCCAGCAGCTTAGGGGTTCAGCCCCAGCATTTT. This sequence encodes CASSLGVQPQHF.